This T cell receptor beta chain came from a study of OX40 agonist ivuxolimab in advanced cancers. In the study overall: Having had anti-PD-1, anti-PD-L1 or anti-CTLA-4 therapy before was allowed, and 40% to 45% had some. Whole-study findings and limits: In general, CD8+ T cells held more expanded clones than CD4+ did, on average. The antigen specificity of the peripheral T cells (those that were expanded) was not determined.

The CDR3 runs 13 residues. The V end was cut by 2 bases, the J end by 2 bases, with 7 bases between. Germline CDR1 reads SGDLS; CDR2 reads YYNGEE. About this clone: Its specificity is unknown.

Autoimmune disease history or systemic immunosuppression disqualified patients. Profiled with immunoSEQ multiplex PCR; TCRdb holds only in-frame clones, not every one. Of tens of thousands of clones listed, roughly nine tenths are singletons. V usage is TRBV9 and J usage is TRBJ1-1, with unresolved D. The starting material was CD4+ or CD8+ T cells sorted from blood, obtained in a trial of the OX40 agonist ivuxolimab. The origin of this receptor is an adult with an advanced solid tumor such as melanoma, head and neck, liver or kidney cancer. The CDR3 region has the DNA TGTGCCAGCAGCGTCACGTTTAACACTGAAGCTTTCTTT. Translated: CASSVTFNTEAFF.